This TCR beta chain is drawn from a study of CD8 T cells in Susac syndrome (dated by TCRdb to the late 2010s). Notes on the research overall: Whether CD8+ T cell activation and differentiation in Susac syndrome was antigen driven was tested using repertoire sequencing. CD8+ T cell repertoire clonality was compared between about a dozen healthy donors, approximately 14 Susac syndrome patients and approximately 16 multiple sclerosis patients.

Study-level results and caveats: The number of individuals in the TCR sequencing and HLA analysis was recognized as being relatively small.

V loses 7 bases, J loses 6 bases, and the germline ends lie 16 bases apart. The germline V gene supplies CDR1 MNHEY and CDR2 SVGAGI. Reading from cysteine to phenylalanine, the CDR3 counts 14 amino acids. The sequence is cut down to CDR3 DNA, 42 bases in frame from base 1. RNA was extracted with the RNeasy kit and roughly 0.45 to 1 ug was reverse transcribed using random hexamers. The immunoSEQ multiplex PCR assay, covering 54 Vbeta and 13 Jbeta segments, was used to amplify TCR beta CDR3 regions. PCR amplification bias was corrected using a synthetic template baseline for primer optimization and computational correction. The authors' pipeline ran thus. Only productive sequences were kept, with reads annotated to V, D and J genes according to IMGT and analyzed in immunoSEQ Analyzer. Clonality was calculated as one minus the Shannon entropy normalized by log2 of the number of productive unique sequences. Public and private clones were assessed among the 100 most prevalent clones of each patient and control. Clones were defined as Susac-specific if absent from the healthy and MS cohorts, from some 1,000 published viral clones and from other ImmuneACCESS disease sequences. TCRdb trimmed public reads at Q25 via fastp, called clones via MiXCR and kept in-frame beta chains. Merged by CDR3 protein, the rows form single entries marked with the most common genes and DNA. It is TCRdb's table, rather than the study itself, that gives the V and J calls and clone size. The table for this sample lists 100,000 to 150,000 distinct CDR3 sequences; 80% to 95% of them were counted only once. The top ten hold 0.25% to 0.35% of the sample.

Peripheral blood CD8+ and CD4+ T cells from healthy donors, Susac syndrome patients and multiple sclerosis patients were profiled using high-throughput TCR beta sequencing. The multiple sclerosis controls were treatment-naive patients whose relapsing-remitting disease, either stable or active, fulfilled the revised McDonald criteria. CD8+ TEMRA cells were enriched by FACS, while bulk CD8+ and CD4+ T cells were purified by magnetic negative isolation. Blood was collected in EDTA tubes and processed within 24 hours, with PBMCs isolated through density gradient centrifugation. PBMCs destined for TCR sequencing were cryopreserved in liquid nitrogen and later thawed in a 37 °C water bath. A purity of at least 90% was achieved for sorted or isolated CD4+, CD8+ and CD8+ TEMRA cells. Concerning this clonotype itself: This clone's antigen is unknown. No much larger clone is present one base from it, and per-base qualities are unavailable.

Material: CD8+ T cells from PBMCs. This TCR came from a human donor with multiple sclerosis. Here the chain combines TRBV6-5 and TRBJ2-1; tentative D gene TRBD1, with 5 bases matching. The nucleotide sequence is given as TGTGCCAGCAACTTCCAGGGCGCTGGCAATGAGCAGTTCTTC. This codes for CASNFQGAGNEQFF.